One and the same sample provided the 6 T cell receptor beta chains below, sequenced in a study of blood T cell repertoires in COVID-19. Here immunoSEQ multiplex PCR was the method, and the copy in TCRdb shows in-frame clones only, minus some. This sample has approximately 240,000 clones, with around 90% found just once. The sequenced material came from PBMCs or T cells enriched from blood (not recorded which). Receptors originate from a woman aged 30 to 39 with acute COVID-19.

The rearrangement links TRBV5-6 to TRBJ2-7; 14 nucleotides match TRBD2. CDR3 length: 15 residues. J lost 3 bases, V lost 4 bases, and 3 bases had no gene match. Germline CDR1 and CDR2: SGHDT and YYEEEE. CDR3 amino acids: CASSPGLAGVYEQYF. The CDR3 DNA follows: TGTGCCAGCAGCCCGGGACTAGCGGGGGTCTACGAGCAGTACTTC.

V gene TRBV2 combines with J gene TRBJ2-1; D is unresolved. The CDR3 has 17 residues. From germline, CDR1 is SNHLY and CDR2 FYNNEI. With 2 bases removed from V and 0 bases from J, the gap between germline ends came to 14 bases. CDR3 protein: CASSEPPPHSSYNEQFF. The CDR3 DNA follows: TGTGCCAGCAGTGAACCACCCCCGCACAGCTCCTACAATGAGCAGTTCTTC.

This chain uses TRBV7-3 with TRBJ1-6; tentative D call: TRBD1 (6 bases). Germline V lookup: CDR1 SGHTA, CDR2 FQGTGA. V was pared by 2 bases and J by 10 bases, with 9 bases between. CDR3 length equals 13 residues. CDR3 bases: TGTGCCAGCAGCTTAGGGGGGGCCTCACCCCTCCACTTT. Its protein is CASSLGGASPLHF. Full variable domain (rest looked up from reference TRBV7-3 and TRBJ1-6): GAGVSQTPSNKVTEKGKYVELRCDPISGHTALYWYRQSLGQGPEFLIYFQGTGAADDSGLPNDRFFAVRPEGSVSTLKIQRTERGDSAVYLCASSLGGASPLHFGNGTRLTVT.

CDR3 loop: CASSVAGQGLDEQYF. For the CDR3, the DNA is TGTGCCAGCAGCGTAGCTGGACAGGGGCTCGACGAGCAGTACTTC. The chain has TRBV9 and TRBJ2-7; 9 bases agree with TRBD1. CDR1 is SGDLS and CDR2 is YYNGEE in the germline V gene. V gave up 0 bases and J gave up 5 bases; unmatched junction bases: 6. CDR3 length: 15 amino acids.

This clone was seen a few times. J is TRBJ2-1 and V is TRBV7-9; 8 bases align to TRBD1. CDR1 is SEHNR and CDR2 is FQNEAQ in the germline V gene (reference sequence). CDR3 length: 14 residues. V shed 5 bases, J shed 7 bases, and the junction held 7 bases outside the gene matches. The CDR3 sequence: CASSRTGTVNEQFF. CDR3 in DNA: TGTGCCAGCAGCCGGACAGGGACAGTGAATGAGCAGTTCTTC.

CDR3 residues: CASSRGAAKNIQYF. The CDR3 region has the DNA TGTGCCAGCAGCCGGGGGGCGGCCAAAAACATTCAGTACTTC. The chain combines TRBV5-8 with TRBJ2-4, with D perhaps TRBD2 (7 bases). CDR3 length: 14 amino acids. Germline values: CDR1 SGHTS, CDR2 YDEGEE. Trimming took 4 bases from V and 1 from J, leaving 9 bases between them. Full variable domain (remainder filled in from reference TRBV5-8 and TRBJ2-4): EAGVTQSPTHLIKTRGQQATLRCSPISGHTSVYWYQQALGLGLQFLLWYDEGEERNRGNFPPRFSGRQFPNYSSELNVNALELEDSALYLCASSRGAAKNIQYFGAGTRLSVL.